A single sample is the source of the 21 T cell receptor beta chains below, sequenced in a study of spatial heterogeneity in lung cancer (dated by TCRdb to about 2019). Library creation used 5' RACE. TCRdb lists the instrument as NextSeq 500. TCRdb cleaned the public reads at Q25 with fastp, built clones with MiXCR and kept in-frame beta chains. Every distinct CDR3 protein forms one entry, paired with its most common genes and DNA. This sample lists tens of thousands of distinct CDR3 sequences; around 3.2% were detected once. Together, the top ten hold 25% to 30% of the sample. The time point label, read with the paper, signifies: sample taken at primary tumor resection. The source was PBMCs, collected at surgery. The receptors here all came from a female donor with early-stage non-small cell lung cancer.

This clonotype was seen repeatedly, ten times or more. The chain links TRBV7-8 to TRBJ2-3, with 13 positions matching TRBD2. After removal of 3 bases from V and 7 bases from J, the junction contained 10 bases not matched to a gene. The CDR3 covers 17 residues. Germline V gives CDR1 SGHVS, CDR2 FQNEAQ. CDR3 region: CASSFDGLAGDYHTQYF. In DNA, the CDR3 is TGTGCCAGCAGCTTCGACGGACTAGCGGGAGACTATCATACGCAGTATTTT. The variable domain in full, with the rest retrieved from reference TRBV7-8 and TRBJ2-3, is GAGVSQSPRYKVAKRGQDVALRCDPISGHVSLFWYQQALGQGPEFLTYFQNEAQLDKSGLPSDRFFAERPEGSVSTLKIQRTQQEDSAVYLCASSFDGLAGDYHTQYFGPGTRLTVL.

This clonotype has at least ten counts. CDR3 in amino acids: CSARGRRDRPNYGYTF. The CDR3 DNA sequence: TGCAGTGCTAGAGGCCGCCGGGACCGACCTAACTATGGCTACACCTTC. The V and J genes are TRBV20-1 and TRBJ1-2; perhaps TRBD1 as D (5 bases). This CDR3 comprises 16 residues. The germline V gene has CDR1 DFQATT and CDR2 SNEGSKA (reference sequence). V was cut by 1 base and J by 0 bases, with 15 bases left in between.

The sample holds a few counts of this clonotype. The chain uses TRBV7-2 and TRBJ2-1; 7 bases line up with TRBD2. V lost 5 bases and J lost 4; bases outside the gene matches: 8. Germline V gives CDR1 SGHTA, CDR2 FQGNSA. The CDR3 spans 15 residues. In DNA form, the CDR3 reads TGTGCCAGCAGCAAACCGGGACTAAGGTACAATGAGCAGTTCTTC. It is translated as CASSKPGLRYNEQFF.

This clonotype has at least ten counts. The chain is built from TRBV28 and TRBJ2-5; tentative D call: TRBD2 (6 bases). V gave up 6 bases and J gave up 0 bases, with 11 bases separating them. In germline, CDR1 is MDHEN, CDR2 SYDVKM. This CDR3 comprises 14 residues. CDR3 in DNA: TGTGCCAGCAGACTCGGGGGTCACCAAGAGACCCAGTACTTC. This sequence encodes CASRLGGHQETQYF.

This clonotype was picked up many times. CDR3 nucleotide sequence: TGTGCCAGCAGCTTAGGAACTAGCGGGGACACAGATACGCAGTATTTT. Encoded protein: CASSLGTSGDTDTQYF. The V call is TRBV7-9, the J call TRBJ2-3; 10 bases match TRBD2. The CDR3 length is 16 residues. CDR1 and CDR2 (germline): SEHNR, FQNEAQ (reference sequence). J gave up 2 bases and V 1 base, and 3 bases lay outside the gene matches.

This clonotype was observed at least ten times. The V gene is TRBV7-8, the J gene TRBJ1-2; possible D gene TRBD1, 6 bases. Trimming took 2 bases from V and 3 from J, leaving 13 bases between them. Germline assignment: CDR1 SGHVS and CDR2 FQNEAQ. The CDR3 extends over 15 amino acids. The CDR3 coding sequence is TGTGCCAGCAGCTTACTGGGGAGACAGGACTATGGCTACACCTTC. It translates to CASSLLGRQDYGYTF.

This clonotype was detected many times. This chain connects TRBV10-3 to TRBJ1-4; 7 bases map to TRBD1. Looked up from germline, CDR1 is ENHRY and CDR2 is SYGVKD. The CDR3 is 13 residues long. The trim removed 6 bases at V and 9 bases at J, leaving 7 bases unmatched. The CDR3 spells CAISGQDGKKLFF. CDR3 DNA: TGTGCCATCAGCGGACAGGATGGAAAAAAACTGTTTTTT.

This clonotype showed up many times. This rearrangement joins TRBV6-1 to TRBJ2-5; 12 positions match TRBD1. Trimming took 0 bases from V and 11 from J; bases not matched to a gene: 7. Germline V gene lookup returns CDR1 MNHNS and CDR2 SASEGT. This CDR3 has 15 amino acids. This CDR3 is CASSEAPGTGGYQYF. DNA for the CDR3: TGTGCCAGCAGTGAAGCCCCGGGGACAGGGGGCTATCAGTACTTC.

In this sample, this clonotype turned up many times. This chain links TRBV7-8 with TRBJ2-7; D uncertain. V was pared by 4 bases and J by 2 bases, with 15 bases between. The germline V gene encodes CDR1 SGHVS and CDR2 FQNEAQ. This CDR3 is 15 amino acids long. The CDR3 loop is CASSSRERSTYEQYF. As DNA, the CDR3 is TGTGCCAGCAGCTCAAGGGAAAGGTCAACCTACGAGCAGTACTTC.

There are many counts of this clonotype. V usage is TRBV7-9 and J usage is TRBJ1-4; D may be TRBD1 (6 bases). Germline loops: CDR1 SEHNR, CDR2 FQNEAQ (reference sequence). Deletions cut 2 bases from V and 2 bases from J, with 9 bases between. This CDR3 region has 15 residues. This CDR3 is CASSLRGLTNEKLFF. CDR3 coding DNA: TGTGCCAGCAGCTTACGGGGGCTCACTAATGAAAAACTGTTTTTT.

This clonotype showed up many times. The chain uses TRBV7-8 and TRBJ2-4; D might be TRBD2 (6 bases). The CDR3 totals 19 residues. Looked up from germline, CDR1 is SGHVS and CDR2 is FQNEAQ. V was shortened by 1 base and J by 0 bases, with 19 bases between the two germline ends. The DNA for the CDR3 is TGTGCCAGCAGCTTAGGAGGTCTGGGGCGGGATATAGCCAAAAACATTCAGTACTTC. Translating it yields CASSLGGLGRDIAKNIQYF.

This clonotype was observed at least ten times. This chain's CDR3 is CASSFGTSNEKLFF. The CDR3 coding sequence is TGTGCCAGCAGCTTCGGTACCTCTAATGAAAAACTGTTTTTT. This chain joins TRBV7-9 and TRBJ1-4; D gene unclear. With 3 bases removed from V and 3 bases from J, the gap between germline ends came to 8 bases. CDR3 length: 14 residues. CDR1 and CDR2 from the germline V gene are SEHNR and FQNEAQ (reference sequence).

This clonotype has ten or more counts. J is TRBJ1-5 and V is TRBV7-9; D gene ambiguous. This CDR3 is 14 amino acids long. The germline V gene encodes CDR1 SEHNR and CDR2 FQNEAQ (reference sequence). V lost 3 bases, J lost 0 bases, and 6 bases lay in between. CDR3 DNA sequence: TGTGCCAGCAGCTTTCTGGGTAGCAATCAGCCCCAGCATTTT. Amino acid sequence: CASSFLGSNQPQHF.

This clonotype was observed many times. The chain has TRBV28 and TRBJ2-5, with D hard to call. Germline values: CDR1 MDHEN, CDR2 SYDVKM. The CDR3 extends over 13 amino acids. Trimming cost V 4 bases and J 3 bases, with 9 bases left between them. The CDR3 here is CASSSWLEETQYF. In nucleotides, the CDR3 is TGTGCCAGCAGTTCATGGTTGGAAGAGACCCAGTACTTC.

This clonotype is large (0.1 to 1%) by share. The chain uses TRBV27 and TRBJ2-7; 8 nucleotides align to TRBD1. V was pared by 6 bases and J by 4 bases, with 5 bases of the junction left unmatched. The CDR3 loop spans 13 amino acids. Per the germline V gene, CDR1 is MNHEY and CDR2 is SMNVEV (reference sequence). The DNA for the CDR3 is TGTGCCAGCAGCCCGACAGGGGAATACGAGCAGTACTTC. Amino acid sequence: CASSPTGEYEQYF.

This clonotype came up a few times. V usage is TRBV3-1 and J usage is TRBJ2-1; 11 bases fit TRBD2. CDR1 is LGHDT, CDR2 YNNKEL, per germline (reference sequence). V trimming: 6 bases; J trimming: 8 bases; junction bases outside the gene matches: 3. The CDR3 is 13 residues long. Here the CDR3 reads CASRLAGGDEQFF. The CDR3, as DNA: TGTGCCAGCAGGCTAGCGGGAGGTGATGAGCAGTTCTTC.

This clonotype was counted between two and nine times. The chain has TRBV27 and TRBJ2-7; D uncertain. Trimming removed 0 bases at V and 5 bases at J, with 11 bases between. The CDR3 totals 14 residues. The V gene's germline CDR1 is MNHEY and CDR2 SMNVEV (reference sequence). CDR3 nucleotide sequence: TGTGCCAGCAGTTTATCGGTACGGTCTCACGAGCAGTACTTC. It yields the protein CASSLSVRSHEQYF.

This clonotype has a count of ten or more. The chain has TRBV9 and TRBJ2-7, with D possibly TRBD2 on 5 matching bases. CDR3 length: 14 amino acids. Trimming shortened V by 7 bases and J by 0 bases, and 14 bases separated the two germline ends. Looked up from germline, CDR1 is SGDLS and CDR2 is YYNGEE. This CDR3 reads CASGLEASSYEQYF. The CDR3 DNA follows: TGTGCCAGCGGCTTGGAGGCAAGCTCCTACGAGCAGTACTTC. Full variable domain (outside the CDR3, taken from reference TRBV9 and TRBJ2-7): DSGVTQTPKHLITATGQRVTLRCSPRSGDLSVYWYQQSLDQGLQFLIQYYNGEERAKGNILERFSAQQFPDLHSELNLSSLELGDSALYFCASGLEASSYEQYFGPGTRLTVT.

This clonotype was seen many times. As DNA, the CDR3 is TGCAGTGCTAGAGATCACGAGGGGCTTCGCGAGCAGTACTTC. This sequence encodes CSARDHEGLREQYF. The chain employs TRBV20-1 and TRBJ2-7; D is possibly TRBD1 or TRBD2 (5 bases each). Germline V gene data show CDR1 as DFQATT and CDR2 as SNEGSKA (reference sequence). The CDR3 sequence is 14 residues long. The V gene lost 0 bases and the J gene lost 6 bases, with 15 bases spanning the gap.

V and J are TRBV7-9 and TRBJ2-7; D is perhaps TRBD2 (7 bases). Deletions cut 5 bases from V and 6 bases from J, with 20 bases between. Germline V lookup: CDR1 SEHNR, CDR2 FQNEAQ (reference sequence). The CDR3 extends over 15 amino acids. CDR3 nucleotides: TGTGCCAGCAGCCCCCGGGGGGCGAACATCCCCGAGCAGTACTTC. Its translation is CASSPRGANIPEQYF.

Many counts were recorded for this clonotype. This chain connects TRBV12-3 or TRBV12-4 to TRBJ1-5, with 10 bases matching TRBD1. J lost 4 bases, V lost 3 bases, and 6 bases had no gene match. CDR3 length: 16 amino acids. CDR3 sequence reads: CASSFRDRGLNQPQHF. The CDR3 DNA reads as TGTGCCAGCAGTTTTAGGGACAGGGGTCTAAATCAGCCCCAGCATTTT.